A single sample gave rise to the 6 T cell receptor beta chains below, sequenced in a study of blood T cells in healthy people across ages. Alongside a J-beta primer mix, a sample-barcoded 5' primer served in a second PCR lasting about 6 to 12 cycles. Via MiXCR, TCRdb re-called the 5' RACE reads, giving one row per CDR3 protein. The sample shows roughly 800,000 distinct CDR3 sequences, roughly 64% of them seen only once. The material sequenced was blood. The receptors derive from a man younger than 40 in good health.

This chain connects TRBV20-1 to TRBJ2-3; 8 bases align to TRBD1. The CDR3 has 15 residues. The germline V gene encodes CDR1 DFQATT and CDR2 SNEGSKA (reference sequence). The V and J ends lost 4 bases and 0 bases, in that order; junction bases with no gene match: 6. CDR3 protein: CSATRRGPSTDTQYF. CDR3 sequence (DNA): TGCAGTGCTACCCGCAGGGGGCCAAGCACAGATACGCAGTATTTT.

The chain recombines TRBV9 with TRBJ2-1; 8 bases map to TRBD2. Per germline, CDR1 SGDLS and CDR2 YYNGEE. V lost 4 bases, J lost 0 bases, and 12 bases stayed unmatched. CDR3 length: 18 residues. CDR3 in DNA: TGTGCCAGCAGCTCCACTCTGACTAGCGCGAGCTCCTACAATGAGCAGTTCTTC. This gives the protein CASSSTLTSASSYNEQFF.

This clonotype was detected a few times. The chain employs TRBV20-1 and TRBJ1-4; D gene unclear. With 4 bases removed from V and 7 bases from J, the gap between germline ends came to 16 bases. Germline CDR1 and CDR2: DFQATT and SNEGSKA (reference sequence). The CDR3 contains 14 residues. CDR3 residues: CSAISTGDGEKLFF. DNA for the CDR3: TGCAGTGCTATATCCACCGGGGATGGTGAAAAACTGTTTTTT.

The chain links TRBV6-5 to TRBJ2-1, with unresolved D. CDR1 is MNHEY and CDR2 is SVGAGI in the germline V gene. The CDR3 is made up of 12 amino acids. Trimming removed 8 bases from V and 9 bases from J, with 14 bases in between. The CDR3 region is CASGSLFGEQFF. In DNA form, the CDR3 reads TGTGCCAGCGGGTCGCTTTTTGGTGAGCAGTTCTTC.

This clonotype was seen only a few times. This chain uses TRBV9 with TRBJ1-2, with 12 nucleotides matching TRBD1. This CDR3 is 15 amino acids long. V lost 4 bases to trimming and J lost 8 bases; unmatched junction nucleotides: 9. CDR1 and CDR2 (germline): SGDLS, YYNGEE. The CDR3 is CASSIRSGTGGGYTF. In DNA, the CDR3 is TGTGCCAGCAGCATTCGTTCCGGGACAGGGGGCGGCTACACCTTC. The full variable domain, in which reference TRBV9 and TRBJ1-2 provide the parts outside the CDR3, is DSGVTQTPKHLITATGQRVTLRCSPRSGDLSVYWYQQSLDQGLQFLIQYYNGEERAKGNILERFSAQQFPDLHSELNLSSLELGDSALYFCASSIRSGTGGGYTFGSGTRLTVV.

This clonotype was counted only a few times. CDR3 in amino acids: CASSWGDSYEQYF. The CDR3 DNA reads as TGCGCCAGCAGCTGGGGGGACAGCTACGAGCAGTACTTC. This chain joins TRBV5-1 and TRBJ2-7; possible D gene TRBD1, 7 bases. Germline V lookup: CDR1 SGHRS, CDR2 YFSETQ. Trimming cost V 3 bases and J 3 bases, with 10 bases left between them. The CDR3 consists of 13 residues.